This T cell receptor (beta chain) emerged from a study of cytomegalovirus exposure and HLA in healthy donors. Details on this clone: What it recognizes is unknown.

Both 60 Vbeta primers and 13 Jbeta primers went into the PCR. The method was immunoSEQ multiplex PCR; TCRdb's version includes in-frame clones alone and lacks a portion of them. In the table there are some 81,000 clones, 72% of which are singletons. The germline V gene encodes CDR1 MNHNS and CDR2 SASEGT. The CDR3 totals 15 residues. J was trimmed by 0 bases and V by 6 bases; bases with no gene match: 6. Study-level findings and limits: It was 150 or so TCR beta chains that were listed as cytomegalovirus-associated.

The sequenced material came from PBMCs. The chain is built from TRBV6-1 and TRBJ2-3; 7 nucleotides match TRBD1. The clonotype originates from a woman in her forties in good health and CMV-seropositive. CDR3 DNA sequence: TGTGCCAGCAGACCCAGGGACAGCAGCACAGATACGCAGTATTTT. Protein sequence: CASRPRDSSTDTQYF.